Listed below are T cell receptor beta chains from one sample, sequenced in a study of blood T cells in healthy people across ages. TCRdb reprocessed the 5' RACE reads with MiXCR, giving one entry per CDR3 protein. Of some 1.8 million distinct CDR3 sequences in the sample, around 42% were seen once. The sample taken for sequencing was blood. The receptor source for this set is a human donor in good health. Both conserved end residues are part of each CDR3. A D gene is named only where the DNA matches it firmly. The size field is filled for only some rows; it gives once, few, many or a size class.

DNA | CDR3 | J | D | V | size
TGCGCCAGCAGCCAAGAAGCCTCAGGCACAGATACGCAGTATTTT | CASSQEASGTDTQYF | TRBJ2-3 | - | TRBV4-3 | few
TGCAGTGCTAGAGCCGCCAGGGAGGCGAGGGGCTACACCTTC | CSARAAREARGYTF | TRBJ1-2 | - | TRBV20-1 | -
TGCAGCGTTGGTTCCTATGGCTACACCTTC | CSVGSYGYTF | TRBJ1-2 | - | TRBV29-1 | many
TGTGCCAGCAGCCCGTCCCCGGGACAGGGGAACACTGAAGCTTTCTTT | CASSPSPGQGNTEAFF | TRBJ1-1 | TRBD1 | TRBV13 | -
TGTGCCAGCAGCCGGTTATACTTCACGGATACGCAGTATTTT | CASSRLYFTDTQYF | TRBJ2-3 | - | TRBV28 | few
TGTGCCAGCACGAACCGGGACAGGGGCACAGATACGCAGTATTTT | CASTNRDRGTDTQYF | TRBJ2-3 | TRBD1 | TRBV25-1 | -
TGCGCCAGCAGCTCACCGTATGGGGGGCAGTTCTTC | CASSSPYGGQFF | TRBJ2-1 | - | TRBV5-1 | few
TGCAGTGCTAGAGATCCGGACAGGGACTATGGCTACACCTTC | CSARDPDRDYGYTF | TRBJ1-2 | TRBD1 | TRBV20-1 | few
TGCGCCAGCAGCCAAGATGTTGGGGTAGTCGGCACTGAAGCTTTCTTT | CASSQDVGVVGTEAFF | TRBJ1-1 | - | TRBV4-3 | once
TGTGCCATCAGCCCCGACCCGTCCCAGGAGCAGTACTTC | CAISPDPSQEQYF | TRBJ2-7 | - | TRBV10-3 | few
TGTGCCAGCAGCGCCAGACTAGCGGGGGCAATAGATACGCAGTATTTT | CASSARLAGAIDTQYF | TRBJ2-3 | TRBD2 | TRBV9 | -
TGTGCCAGCAGCCTCATACAGGGGAGGAACTACGAGCAGTACTTC | CASSLIQGRNYEQYF | TRBJ2-7 | - | TRBV28 | -
TGTGCCAGCAGCTTAGGAGGACAGGGGGGTGAAAAACTGTTTTTT | CASSLGGQGGEKLFF | TRBJ1-4 | TRBD1 | TRBV7-2 | few
TGCAGCGCTCGTCAGCGGGGGGGCTACGAGCAGTACTTC | CSARQRGGYEQYF | TRBJ2-7 | TRBD2 | TRBV29-1 | few
TGTGCCAGCAGTTTATTTTCCAGGGGGCGCGGGGAGCTGTTTTTT | CASSLFSRGRGELFF | TRBJ2-2 | TRBD1 | TRBV27 | -
TGCGCCAGCAGCTTGGAAGTTGGCTCCGCCAAAAACATTCAGTACTTC | CASSLEVGSAKNIQYF | TRBJ2-4 | - | TRBV5-1 | few
TGTGCCACCAGCGGGACAGGAGGGCGCGAGCAGTACTTC | CATSGTGGREQYF | TRBJ2-7 | TRBD1 | TRBV24-1 | few
TGTGCCTGGAGCCGCAGGGCTAAGGAATCTGGCTACACCTTC | CAWSRRAKESGYTF | TRBJ1-2 | - | TRBV30 | -
TGTGCCAGCAGCCAACCGGGACTAGCGTACTACGAGCAGTACTTC | CASSQPGLAYYEQYF | TRBJ2-7 | TRBD2 | TRBV7-2 | -
TGTGCCAGCAGTCAGCGATCAGGGATACAAAGCTCCTACAATGAGCAGTTCTTC | CASSQRSGIQSSYNEQFF | TRBJ2-1 | - | TRBV6-2/TRBV6-3 | -
TGTGCCACCAAGCAGGGGGACAGGGTCTATGGCTACACCTTC | CATKQGDRVYGYTF | TRBJ1-2 | TRBD1 | TRBV15 | -
TGTGCCAGCAGCCCCCGGGACAGGGGGCGGTGGGAGCAGTACTTC | CASSPRDRGRWEQYF | TRBJ2-4 | TRBD1 | TRBV9 | -
TGCGCCAGCAGCTTGGAAACCCCACGGAGCTCAGGGCGGAACACAGATACGCAGTATTTT | CASSLETPRSSGRNTDTQYF | TRBJ2-3 | - | TRBV5-1 | -
TGTGCCAGCAGTTTTAACAACTACTACGAGCAGTACTTC | CASSFNNYYEQYF | TRBJ2-7 | - | TRBV12-3/TRBV12-4 | -
TGCGCCAGCAGCCGACTAGACAAGTCCTCAGACACCATATATTTT | CASSRLDKSSDTIYF | TRBJ1-3 | - | TRBV4-3 | -
TGTGCCAGCAGCCAACAGACTAGCTTCACAGATACGCAGTATTTT | CASSQQTSFTDTQYF | TRBJ2-3 | TRBD2 | TRBV3-1 | -
TGCGCCAGCAGGCGCTCCTTAGGGGACACCATCGCGGATGGCTACACCTTC | CASRRSLGDTIADGYTF | TRBJ1-2 | - | TRBV4-1 | few
TGTGCCAGCAGCTCTCCCGGGACAGGGGTCCGCGAGACCCAGTACTTC | CASSSPGTGVRETQYF | TRBJ2-5 | TRBD1 | TRBV11-2 | -
TGCAGTGCTGGTGGGACTAGTGGATCCCCGGGAGAGACCCAGTACTTC | CSAGGTSGSPGETQYF | TRBJ2-5 | TRBD2 | TRBV20-1 | -
TGTGCCAGCAGTTACGGGCGGGTAGAGGTCTACGAGCAGTACTTC | CASSYGRVEVYEQYF | TRBJ2-7 | - | TRBV6-2/TRBV6-3 | few
TGTGCCAGCAGCCAAGTAAGGTCGCTAGCGGGGGGATACGAGCAGTTCTTC | CASSQVRSLAGGYEQFF | TRBJ2-1 | TRBD2 | TRBV14 | -
TGCAGCGTCCAGTTACAGGGATATTATGGAAACACCATATATTTT | CSVQLQGYYGNTIYF | TRBJ1-3 | - | TRBV29-1 | -
TGTGCTAGCAGTTCACTAGCGGGGGGGTCTGGTGAGCAGTTCTTC | CASSSLAGGSGEQFF | TRBJ2-1 | TRBD2 | TRBV2 | few
TGTGCCAGCGCTACCTTAGGGTTTGCTGAAGCTTTCTTT | CASATLGFAEAFF | TRBJ1-1 | - | TRBV12-3/TRBV12-4 | -
TGTGCCAGCATCAAGCAGGGGGTCCACAATGAGCAGTTCTTC | CASIKQGVHNEQFF | TRBJ2-1 | TRBD1 | TRBV7-2 | -
TGTGCCAGCTCGTTGGGACACAGAACAAATGAAAAACTGTTTTTT | CASSLGHRTNEKLFF | TRBJ1-4 | - | TRBV18 | -
TGTGCCAGCAGCCAAGAAGAGACTAGCGGGGGGGCAAACAATGAGCAGTTCTTC | CASSQEETSGGANNEQFF | TRBJ2-1 | TRBD2 | TRBV4-2 | few
TGTGCCAGCAGCTTATGGCAGCGGAATGAGCAGTTCTTC | CASSLWQRNEQFF | TRBJ2-1 | - | TRBV7-2 | -
TGTGCCAGCAGTTACCGTCTGGGGACACAACTTTACTACGAGCAGTACTTC | CASSYRLGTQLYYEQYF | TRBJ2-7 | - | TRBV6-2/TRBV6-3 | -
TGCGCCAGCAGCCAAGATCTGGCCGGGCGGGGCGAGCAGTACTTC | CASSQDLAGRGEQYF | TRBJ2-7 | - | TRBV4-1 | -
TGTGCCACCAGCAGAGATTACAGGGGCCCAGATACGCAGTATTTT | CATSRDYRGPDTQYF | TRBJ2-3 | TRBD1 | TRBV15 | -
TGCGCCAGCAGCCAGCTACAGGGTGGCGAGGGAGATACGCAGTATTTT | CASSQLQGGEGDTQYF | TRBJ2-3 | - | TRBV4-3 | -
TGTGCCAGCAGCTCACCAGCTTCGATTAACTACGAGCAGTACTTC | CASSSPASINYEQYF | TRBJ2-7 | - | TRBV7-8 | -
TGCAGTGCGCACTTGGGACTAGCGGGGGGCCGGGAGACCCAGTACTTC | CSAHLGLAGGRETQYF | TRBJ2-5 | TRBD2 | TRBV20-1 | few
TGTGCCAGCAGTTACTCGTCGGTTCGGATTCAGCCCCAGCATTTT | CASSYSSVRIQPQHF | TRBJ1-5 | - | TRBV6-2/TRBV6-3 | few
TGTGCCAGCAGTTTAAGGGCCTCTACCTACGAGCAGTACTTC | CASSLRASTYEQYF | TRBJ2-7 | - | TRBV27 | -
TGTGCCATCAGTGGTCTTGTAGGCACTGAAGCTTTCTTT | CAISGLVGTEAFF | TRBJ1-1 | - | TRBV10-3 | -
TGTGCCAGCAGCCTTGGACAGGGGCCTGGCTACACCTTC | CASSLGQGPGYTF | TRBJ1-2 | TRBD1 | TRBV7-9 | -
TGTGCCAACAGTGAAGGAACAAGAGAGCAGTTCTTC | CANSEGTREQFF | TRBJ2-1 | - | TRBV6-1 | -
TGTGCCAGCAGCTTAGGGCAGGAGGGTGAGCAGTTCTTC | CASSLGQEGEQFF | TRBJ2-1 | - | TRBV7-2 | few
TGTGCCAGCAGTGAAATGGGTGACAATGAGCAGTTCTTC | CASSEMGDNEQFF | TRBJ2-1 | - | TRBV2 | few
TGTGCCTGGAGGTGGCGACACATCTATGGCTACACCTTC | CAWRWRHIYGYTF | TRBJ1-2 | - | TRBV30 | -
TGCAGCGTTGATATGCTGACGGGGGGCTACACCTTC | CSVDMLTGGYTF | TRBJ1-2 | - | TRBV29-1 | few
TGTGCCACCAGCAGACCCTCAGCCCCGGCGATGATCTACGAGCAGTACTTC | CATSRPSAPAMIYEQYF | TRBJ2-7 | - | TRBV15 | few
TGTGCCATCAGTGATCCCCGTAGCACAGATACGCAGTATTTT | CAISDPRSTDTQYF | TRBJ2-3 | - | TRBV10-3 | -
TGCGCCAGCAGCCCTAGTAGGCTGAACACTGAAGCTTTCTTT | CASSPSRLNTEAFF | TRBJ1-1 | - | TRBV5-1 | -
TGTGCCAGCAAAGCCCAAGGGGCTACGCAGTATTTT | CASKAQGATQYF | TRBJ2-3 | - | TRBV5-5 | -